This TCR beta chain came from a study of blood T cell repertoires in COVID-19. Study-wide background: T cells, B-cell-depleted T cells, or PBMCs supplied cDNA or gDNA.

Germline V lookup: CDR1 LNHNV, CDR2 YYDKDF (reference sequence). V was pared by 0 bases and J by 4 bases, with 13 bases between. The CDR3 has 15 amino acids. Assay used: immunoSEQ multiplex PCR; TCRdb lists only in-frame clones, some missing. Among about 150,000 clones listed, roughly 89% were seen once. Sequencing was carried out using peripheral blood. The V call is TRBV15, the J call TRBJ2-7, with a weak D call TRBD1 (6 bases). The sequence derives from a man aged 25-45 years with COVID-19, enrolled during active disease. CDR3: CATSRDRGWGYEQYF. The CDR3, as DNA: TGTGCCACCAGCAGAGATAGGGGGTGGGGTTACGAGCAGTACTTC.